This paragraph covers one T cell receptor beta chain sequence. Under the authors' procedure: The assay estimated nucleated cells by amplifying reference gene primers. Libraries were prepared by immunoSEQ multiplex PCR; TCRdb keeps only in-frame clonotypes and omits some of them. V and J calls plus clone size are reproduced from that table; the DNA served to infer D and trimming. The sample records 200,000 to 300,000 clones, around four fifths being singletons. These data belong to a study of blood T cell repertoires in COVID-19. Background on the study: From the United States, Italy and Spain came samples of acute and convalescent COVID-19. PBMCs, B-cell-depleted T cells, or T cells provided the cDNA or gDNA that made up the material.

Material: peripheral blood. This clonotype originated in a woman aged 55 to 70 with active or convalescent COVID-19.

The DNA of the CDR3 is TGTGCCTGGAGTGTATTTCCAAGCTACTATGGCTACACCTTC. Translation: CAWSVFPSYYGYTF. V and J are TRBV30 and TRBJ1-2; D remains unclear. V lost 0 bases and J lost 3, with 11 bases in between. Germline V gives CDR1 GTSNPN, CDR2 SVGIG (reference sequence). This CDR3 has 14 amino acids.